A single TCR beta chain is shown here with its context. Its antigen is not identified. The Oncomine TCR Beta short-read assay sequenced DNA from cultured CD4+ T cells. It was from cultured CD4+ T cells that genomic DNA was extracted. TCRdb passed the PCR reads through MiXCR, listing each CDR3 protein once. Of around 15,000 distinct CDR3 sequences detected, over 45% appear once; the ten largest clones hold 15% to 20%. The treatment denotes: approximately nine-day PBMC culture with coronavirus spike peptide pools or control peptides (ViraFEST assay). This record comes from a study of vaccination and CD4 T cells after COVID-19. Study-wide context: Participants were given two doses of BNT162b2 or mRNA-1273 vaccine. Investigators drew the post-COVID samples a median approximately 100 days after diagnosis, with a range of 35 to 161.

This receptor was obtained from a human donor who had recovered from COVID-19. Sequenced here: CD4+ T cells from blood, cultured in vitro, sampled before SARS-CoV-2 vaccination.

As DNA, the CDR3 is TGTGCCAGCAGCTCGACAGGGTTTAGCGGCTACACCTTC. Protein sequence: CASSSTGFSGYTF. The rearrangement uses TRBV5-8 and TRBJ1-2, with TRBD1 matching 7 bases. The CDR3 runs 13 residues. Germline values: CDR1 SGHTS, CDR2 YDEGEE. V trimming: 3 bases; J trimming: 8 bases; junction bases outside the gene matches: 7.